This passage covers 30 T cell receptor beta chains from one sample sequenced in a study of blood T cell repertoires in COVID-19. Here immunoSEQ multiplex PCR was the method, and the copy in TCRdb shows in-frame clones only, minus some. This sample has about 88,000 clones, with roughly nine tenths found just once. The sequenced sample was peripheral blood. Receptors originate from a woman aged 80 or older with active COVID-19.

The genes are TRBV23-1 and TRBJ1-5; D may be TRBD1 (6 bases). TRBV23-1 is given ORF status, its function remaining uncertain. Trimming pared 8 bases from V and 4 bases from J, leaving 18 bases between. The CDR3 is made up of 15 amino acids. The CDR3 is CASGEGTGMNQPQHF. CDR3 in DNA: TGCGCCAGCGGGGAGGGCACAGGGATGAATCAGCCCCAGCATTTT.

This clone was seen only a few times. This chain links TRBV4-2 with TRBJ2-7; a possible D gene is TRBD2 (6 bases). Trimming removed 3 bases at V and 5 bases at J, with 17 bases between. This CDR3 has 15 residues. The germline V gene has CDR1 LGHNA and CDR2 YNFKEQ. The chain's CDR3 is CASSQEGAATNEQYF. In DNA form, the CDR3 reads TGTGCCAGCAGCCAGGAGGGAGCAGCGACGAACGAGCAGTACTTC.

The chain employs TRBV30 and TRBJ2-1, with 9 bases that match TRBD2. The CDR3 has 14 amino acids. Trimming removed 4 bases from V and 3 bases from J; junction bases left unmatched: 4. Germline lookup yields CDR1 GTSNPN and CDR2 SVGIG (reference sequence). In DNA, the CDR3 is TGTGCCTGGAAGCGGGAGGCCCGCTACAATGAGCAGTTCTTC. This sequence encodes CAWKREARYNEQFF.

The chain is built from TRBV4-2 and TRBJ2-2; D unresolved. From germline, CDR1 is LGHNA and CDR2 YNFKEQ. The CDR3 is 14 amino acids. V dropped 4 bases and J dropped 3 bases, with 9 bases sitting between them. The CDR3 spells CASSRPRDTGELFF. In DNA form, the CDR3 reads TGTGCCAGCAGCCGACCCCGGGACACCGGGGAGCTGTTTTTT.

This clone has just a few counts. Here the CDR3 reads CASSPNRGRDEAFF. Written as DNA, the CDR3 is TGTGCCAGCTCACCAAACAGGGGGCGAGATGAAGCTTTCTTT. The chain has TRBV18 and TRBJ1-1; the match to TRBD1 covers 9 bases. The CDR3 loop spans 14 amino acids. V lost 2 bases, J lost 7 bases, and 5 bases stayed unmatched. CDR1 is KGHSH, CDR2 LQKENI, per germline.

V and J are TRBV9 and TRBJ2-3; TRBD1 matches 7 bases. The V and J ends lost 3 bases and 4 bases, in that order; junction bases with no gene match: 11. The CDR3 loop spans 16 amino acids. The V gene's germline CDR1 is SGDLS and CDR2 YYNGEE. CDR3 region: CASSEGQSAAADTQYF. The CDR3 DNA reads as TGTGCCAGCAGCGAGGGACAGTCGGCGGCGGCAGATACGCAGTATTTT.

The chain couples TRBV3-1 (or the pseudogene TRBV3-2) to TRBJ2-3; TRBD2 aligns across 9 bases. This CDR3 has 17 amino acids. CDR1 and CDR2 from the germline V gene are LGHDT and YNNKEL (reference sequence). The J segment lost 2 bases and the V segment lost 1 base, leaving 7 bases of the junction unmatched. DNA of the CDR3: TGTGCCAGCAGCCAAGGATTGGGACTAGCCAACACAGATACGCAGTATTTT. Translated: CASSQGLGLANTDTQYF.

The V and J genes are TRBV5-4 and TRBJ1-6, with D unresolved. The V and J ends lost 2 bases and 6 bases respectively, with 24 bases between them. The CDR3 contains 19 residues. Germline V lookup: CDR1 SGHNT, CDR2 YYREEE (reference sequence). The CDR3 protein is CASSFFLLGPRMGNSPLHF. CDR3 bases: TGTGCCAGCAGCTTCTTCTTACTAGGGCCCAGGATGGGTAATTCACCCCTCCACTTT.

The chain has TRBV11-2 and TRBJ2-3; D remains unclear. CDR1 is SGHAT and CDR2 is FQNNGV in the germline V gene. This CDR3 is built from 11 residues. V was shortened by 4 bases and J by 6 bases, with 5 bases between the two germline ends. The CDR3 region is CASSSRDTQYF. The CDR3 DNA follows: TGTGCCAGCAGCTCTCGGGATACGCAGTATTTT.

This chain joins TRBV5-1 and TRBJ2-7, with D perhaps matching TRBD2 (5 bases). CDR1 SGHRS and CDR2 YFSETQ come from the germline V gene. Trimming stripped 6 bases from V and 0 bases from J, with 7 bases between. CDR3 size: 12 residues. CDR3 bases: TGCGCCAGCAATAGCGACTCCTACGAGCAGTACTTC. Amino acids: CASNSDSYEQYF.

A word on this clone: At one of its ends the junction is not consistent with the germline gene, which may arise from a read error. The V and J genes are TRBV18 and TRBJ2-5; 9 nucleotides align to TRBD2. This CDR3 spans 14 amino acids. Germline CDR1 is KGHSH and CDR2 is LQKENI. The CDR3: CASSPSGRQEIQYF. The CDR3 DNA sequence: TGTGCCAGCTCACCGAGCGGGAGGCAAGAGATCCAGTACTTC.

The chain links TRBV19 to TRBJ2-7; TRBD1 is a possible D gene (6 bases). Germline loops: CDR1 LNHDA, CDR2 SQIVND (reference sequence). This CDR3 contains 15 residues. The germline V and J ends were trimmed by 3 bases and 5 bases, with 17 bases remaining between them. For the CDR3, the DNA is TGTGCCAGTAGTATGGCCTTTGGGCAGGGGCACGAGCAGTACTTC. This gives the protein CASSMAFGQGHEQYF.

The V and J genes are TRBV6-2 or TRBV6-3 and TRBJ2-3, with 8 bases identical to TRBD1. The germline gives CDR1 MNHEY, CDR2 SVGEGT. The CDR3 has 17 residues. V shed 1 base and J 7 bases; nucleotides not matched to a gene: 13. CDR3: CASSYLQGAPTLNTQYF. Here the CDR3 DNA reads TGTGCCAGCAGTTACTTGCAGGGGGCTCCGACTTTGAATACGCAGTATTTT.

The CDR3 sequence is CASSIPILAGGLYNEQFF. The CDR3 DNA follows: TGTGCCAGTAGTATCCCCATCCTAGCGGGAGGATTATACAATGAGCAGTTCTTC. The rearrangement joins TRBV19 to TRBJ2-1, with TRBD2 matching 11 bases. The CDR3 covers 18 residues. Germline-derived CDR1 and CDR2 are LNHDA and SQIVND (reference sequence). After removal of 3 bases from V and 4 bases from J, the junction contained 11 bases not matched to a gene.

The CDR3: CASKVAGGSQYF. The CDR3 DNA sequence: TGTGCCAGCAAGGTAGCGGGGGGGTCCCAGTACTTC. V and J are TRBV2 and TRBJ2-5; 11 bases are shared with TRBD2. The germline V gene encodes CDR1 SNHLY and CDR2 FYNNEI. V lost 7 bases, J lost 9 bases, and 4 bases stayed unmatched. This CDR3 has 12 residues.

J is TRBJ2-7 and V is TRBV7-3; 7 nucleotides agree with TRBD1. Germline trimming cut 6 bases from V and 0 bases from J; bases unmatched to any gene: 5. This CDR3 spans 14 amino acids. Germline V gene data show CDR1 as SGHTA and CDR2 as FQGTGA. DNA of the CDR3: TGTGCCAGCAGTAAGACAGGGAGCTCCTACGAGCAGTACTTC. Protein product: CASSKTGSSYEQYF.

This chain joins TRBV10-3 and TRBJ1-1; 7 bases are a match to TRBD1. From germline, CDR1 is ENHRY and CDR2 SYGVKD. J gave up 5 bases and V 6 bases, and 9 bases lay outside the gene matches. The CDR3 is made up of 14 amino acids. The CDR3 region is CAISAEGGATEAFF. The CDR3 bases are TGTGCCATCAGCGCAGAAGGGGGCGCGACTGAAGCTTTCTTT.

The chain combines TRBV5-6 with TRBJ1-1; D is uncertain. V shed 0 bases and J shed 0 bases, with 3 bases lying between them. The CDR3 has 13 residues. The germline CDR1 and CDR2 sequences are SGHDT and YYEEEE. DNA for the CDR3: TGTGCCAGCAGCTTGGGTATGAACACTGAAGCTTTCTTT. Its protein is CASSLGMNTEAFF.

V is TRBV28 and J is TRBJ1-1; TRBD1 agrees at 9 bases. This CDR3 is built from 17 residues. Germline V gene lookup returns CDR1 MDHEN and CDR2 SYDVKM. V gave up 6 bases and J gave up 1 base; unmatched junction bases: 12. The DNA of the CDR3 is TGTGCCAGCAGCAGACCGGGACAGGGAGCTGGGAACACTGAAGCTTTCTTT. Encoded protein: CASSRPGQGAGNTEAFF.

The chain combines TRBV7-9 with TRBJ1-5; D unclear. Trimming shortened V by 5 bases and J by 1 base, and 9 bases separated the two germline ends. The CDR3 totals 14 residues. In germline, CDR1 is SEHNR, CDR2 FQNEAQ (reference sequence). CDR3 bases: TGTGCCAGCAGCCGGGGTGGGAGCAATCAGCCCCAGCATTTT. Translated: CASSRGGSNQPQHF.

This chain joins TRBV5-1 and TRBJ1-1, with D unclear. The CDR3 is made up of 14 amino acids. Trimming removed 1 base from V and 1 base from J, with 8 bases in between. Germline CDR1 is SGHRS and CDR2 is YFSETQ. CDR3 in DNA: TGCGCCAGCAGCTTGACCGGAGAGAACACTGAAGCTTTCTTT. As protein: CASSLTGENTEAFF.

The J gene is TRBJ2-7, the V gene TRBV28; unclear D gene. The germline V and J ends were trimmed by 9 bases and 0 bases, with 9 bases remaining between them. Germline V gene lookup returns CDR1 MDHEN and CDR2 SYDVKM. This CDR3 is 12 amino acids long. This CDR3 reads CASLDSSYEQYF. CDR3 coding DNA: TGTGCCAGTCTTGACTCCTCCTACGAGCAGTACTTC.

The CDR3 region has the DNA TGTGCCAGCAGTTACTTTTCCGGGGGAAGCACAGATACGCAGTATTTT. It yields the protein CASSYFSGGSTDTQYF. The V and J genes are TRBV6-2 or TRBV6-3 and TRBJ2-3; TRBD2 is a possible D gene (6 bases). Trimming shortened V by 1 base and J by 0 bases, and 11 bases separated the two germline ends. The germline V gene encodes CDR1 MNHEY and CDR2 SVGEGT. The CDR3 length is 16 residues.

The chain recombines TRBV27 with TRBJ2-1, with TRBD2 matching 10 bases. CDR1 is MNHEY and CDR2 is SMNVEV in the germline V gene (reference sequence). Germline trimming cut 6 bases from V and 5 bases from J; bases unmatched to any gene: 7. This CDR3 is built from 15 residues. CDR3 amino acids: CASRLAGEANNEQFF. CDR3 DNA sequence: TGTGCCAGCAGGCTAGCGGGAGAGGCGAACAATGAGCAGTTCTTC.

The genes are TRBV18 and TRBJ1-1; possibly TRBD1 for D (6 bases). Germline assignment: CDR1 KGHSH and CDR2 LQKENI. This CDR3 has 15 residues. Trimming removed 1 base at V and 1 base at J, with 10 bases between. The CDR3 nucleotides read TGTGCCAGCTCACCACGGGACAAGGGGAACACTGAAGCTTTCTTT. This codes for CASSPRDKGNTEAFF.

The rearrangement uses TRBV7-3 and TRBJ2-1; the D gene is possibly TRBD2 (5 bases). This CDR3 comprises 15 residues. The germline V and J ends were trimmed by 0 bases and 3 bases, with 9 bases remaining between them. The germline V gene encodes CDR1 SGHTA and CDR2 FQGTGA. This chain's CDR3 is CASSLTEASYNEQFF. The CDR3 DNA reads TGTGCCAGCAGCTTAACGGAGGCTAGCTACAATGAGCAGTTCTTC.

The rearrangement joins TRBV5-6 to TRBJ1-2, with 12 positions matching TRBD1. From germline, CDR1 is SGHDT and CDR2 YYEEEE. The length of the CDR3 is 19 residues. Trimming cost V 2 bases and J 7 bases; bases outside gene matches: 18. The DNA of the CDR3 is TGTGCCAGCAGCTTTTTAACCGGGACGGGACAGGGGGCTCTACGTGGCTACACCTTC. It yields the protein CASSFLTGTGQGALRGYTF.

DNA of the CDR3: TGTGCCAGCAGCTTATTAGCGGGAGATTACGAGCAGTACTTC. It yields the protein CASSLLAGDYEQYF. J is TRBJ2-7 and V is TRBV7-9, with 9 positions matching TRBD2. The ends lost 2 bases at V and 4 bases at J; junction bases unmatched: 3. Germline-derived CDR1 and CDR2 are SEHNR and FQNEAQ (reference sequence). CDR3 length: 14 residues. The variable domain in full, completed from reference TRBV7-9 and TRBJ2-7, reads DTGVSQNPRHKITKRGQNVTFRCDPISEHNRLYWYRQTLGQGPEFLTYFQNEAQLEKSRLLSDRFSAERPKGSFSTLEIQRTEQGDSAMYLCASSLLAGDYEQYFGPGTRLTVT.

This clone was observed a single time. The genes are TRBV5-1 and TRBJ1-1; no reliable D call. Per germline, CDR1 SGHRS and CDR2 YFSETQ. V was pared by 0 bases and J by 2 bases, with 11 bases between. The CDR3 length is 15 residues. The CDR3 DNA is TGCGCCAGCAGCTTGGCCCTCACAATTAACACTGAAGCTTTCTTT. Residues: CASSLALTINTEAFF. Drawing the rest from reference TRBV5-1 and TRBJ1-1, the complete variable domain is KAGVTQTPRYLIKTRGQQVTLSCSPISGHRSVSWYQQTPGQGLQFLFEYFSETQRNKGNFPGRFSGRQFSNSRSEMNVSTLELGDSALYLCASSLALTINTEAFFGQGTRLTVV.

The rearrangement joins TRBV12-3 or TRBV12-4 to TRBJ2-7; D ambiguous. This CDR3 is built from 13 residues. Trimming took 5 bases from V and 6 from J, leaving 14 bases between them. The CDR3: CASSPPVPREQYF. The CDR3 region has the DNA TGTGCCAGCAGTCCCCCGGTGCCTCGCGAGCAGTACTTC.